Below, 14 T cell receptor beta chains from the same sample are listed, as sequenced in a study of blood T cell repertoires in COVID-19. Assay: immunoSEQ multiplex PCR; the TCRdb copy retains only in-frame clones and omits some. The sample holds about 230,000 clones, roughly nine tenths seen once. Input material: PBMCs or T cells enriched from blood (not recorded which). The source is a woman in her forties or fifties in a cohort exposed to, infected with or recovered from COVID-19 (not recorded which).

This chain joins TRBV15 and TRBJ2-7, with 8 bases lining up with TRBD1. Germline V gene lookup returns CDR1 LNHNV and CDR2 YYDKDF (reference sequence). V was pared by 0 bases and J by 4 bases, with 5 bases of the junction left unmatched. There are 15 residues in the CDR3. CDR3 residues: CATSRESGQGYEQYF. CDR3 DNA sequence: TGTGCCACCAGCAGAGAATCCGGACAGGGTTACGAGCAGTACTTC.

The chain combines TRBV2 with TRBJ2-7, with D possibly TRBD1 on 5 matching bases. The CDR3 spans 11 residues. Looked up from germline, CDR1 is SNHLY and CDR2 is FYNNEI. Trimming pared 3 bases from V and 12 bases from J, leaving 12 bases between. The CDR3, as DNA: TGTGCCAGCAGTGATTTGATGACAGCGTACTTC. It yields the protein CASSDLMTAYF. The full variable domain, rest sourced from reference TRBV2 and TRBJ2-7, is EPEVTQTPSHQVTQMGQEVILRCVPISNHLYFYWYRQILGQKVEFLVSFYNNEISEKSEIFDDQFSVERPDGSNFTLKIRSTKLEDSAMYFCASSDLMTAYFGPGTRLTVT.

This clone has a handful of counts. This rearrangement joins TRBV7-3 to TRBJ1-6; D not resolved. The V end lost 4 bases, the J end lost 8 bases, and 9 bases lay between the germline ends. This CDR3 is built from 13 residues. Germline CDR1 reads SGHTA; CDR2 reads FQGTGA. In DNA, the CDR3 is TGTGCCAGCAGCTCCCTACAGTATTCACCCCTCCACTTT. It codes for CASSSLQYSPLHF.

V is TRBV6-5 and J is TRBJ1-5; the match to TRBD1 covers 7 bases. Germline trimming cut 6 bases from V and 2 bases from J; bases unmatched to any gene: 4. Germline V gene lookup returns CDR1 MNHEY and CDR2 SVGAGI. The CDR3 has 14 amino acids. The CDR3 region is CASSSQGGNQPQHF. CDR3 in DNA: TGTGCCAGCAGCTCCCAGGGGGGCAATCAGCCCCAGCATTTT.

The table lists this clone with a count of one. The CDR3 loop is CASSLVALAGETQYF. The CDR3 region has the DNA TGTGCCAGCAGCTTGGTGGCCCTAGCCGGAGAGACCCAGTACTTC. The chain links TRBV5-4 to TRBJ2-5; a weak D match, TRBD2 (5 bases). The germline CDR1 and CDR2 sequences are SGHNT and YYREEE (reference sequence). Trimming pared 0 bases from V and 4 bases from J, leaving 13 bases between. This CDR3 spans 15 amino acids.

This chain links TRBV4-1 with TRBJ2-7, with D possibly TRBD1 on 6 matching bases. Germline CDR1 reads MGHRA; CDR2 reads YSYEKL. The ends were cut back, 0 bases at V and 2 bases at J, with 11 bases in the middle. This CDR3 comprises 15 residues. DNA of the CDR3: TGCGCCAGCAGCCAAGAAGAGTACAGGGCCTACGAGCAGTACTTC. Amino acids: CASSQEEYRAYEQYF.

The rearrangement links TRBV5-1 to TRBJ1-4, with TRBD1 as a possible D gene (5 bases). The germline CDR1 and CDR2 sequences are SGHRS and YFSETQ. V was pared by 0 bases and J by 6 bases, with 9 bases between. CDR3 length equals 14 residues. The CDR3: CASSLGQRDEKLFF. The CDR3 DNA follows: TGCGCCAGCAGCTTGGGACAGAGAGATGAAAAACTGTTTTTT.

The chain links TRBV9 to TRBJ1-2; the D is unclear. The CDR3 has 16 residues. V lost 0 bases and J lost 2, with 14 bases in between. Per the germline V gene, CDR1 is SGDLS and CDR2 is YYNGEE. As DNA, the CDR3 is TGTGCCAGCAGCGTAGCGGCCGGTCGACTAAACTATGGCTACACCTTC. Residues: CASSVAAGRLNYGYTF. Combining the CDR3 with reference TRBV9 and TRBJ1-2 gives the whole variable domain DSGVTQTPKHLITATGQRVTLRCSPRSGDLSVYWYQQSLDQGLQFLIQYYNGEERAKGNILERFSAQQFPDLHSELNLSSLELGDSALYFCASSVAAGRLNYGYTFGSGTRLTVV.

This chain links TRBV5-1 with TRBJ2-3; a weak D match, TRBD1 (5 bases). V lost 0 bases, J lost 0 bases, and 11 bases lay in between. Per the germline V gene, CDR1 is SGHRS and CDR2 is YFSETQ. This CDR3 contains 16 residues. The CDR3 DNA follows: TGCGCCAGCAGCTTGGAAGGGGATTCTAGCACAGATACGCAGTATTTT. Translation: CASSLEGDSSTDTQYF.

V is TRBV19 and J is TRBJ2-3, with 10 bases fitting TRBD1. Germline loops: CDR1 LNHDA, CDR2 SQIVND (reference sequence). The V segment lost 4 bases and the J segment 1 base; nucleotides outside the gene matches: 5. The CDR3 runs 16 residues. The CDR3: CASSSRQGAGTDTQYF. In DNA form, the CDR3 reads TGTGCCAGTAGTAGCCGACAGGGGGCTGGCACAGATACGCAGTATTTT.

This rearrangement joins TRBV4-3 to TRBJ1-5, with a possible D match to TRBD1 (5 bases). Trimming stripped 3 bases from V and 10 bases from J, with 13 bases between. The CDR3 has 13 residues. Germline CDR1 and CDR2: LGHNA and YSLEER. CDR3 bases: TGCGCCAGCAGCCAGGGACTTACTCATCCCCAGCATTTT. Translating gives CASSQGLTHPQHF.

The genes are TRBV30 and TRBJ1-1; no clear D. The CDR3 has 12 residues. The V gene's germline CDR1 is GTSNPN and CDR2 SVGIG (reference sequence). V shed 8 bases and J shed 5 bases, with 15 bases lying between them. CDR3 DNA sequence: TGTGCCGCAATGGGAGGGAAGACTGAAGCTTTCTTT. It translates to CAAMGGKTEAFF. Combining the CDR3 with reference TRBV30 and TRBJ1-1 gives the whole variable domain SQTIHQWPATLVQPVGSPLSLECTVEGTSNPNLYWYRQAAGRGLQLLFYSVGIGQISSEVPQNLSASRPQDRQFILSSKKLLLSDSGFYLCAAMGGKTEAFFGQGTRLTVV.

The chain couples TRBV5-6 to TRBJ2-7; D possibly corresponds to TRBD1 (5 bases). The germline gives CDR1 SGHDT, CDR2 YYEEEE. Deletions cut 0 bases from V and 5 bases from J, with 9 bases between. CDR3 length equals 13 residues. CDR3 nucleotide sequence: TGTGCCAGCAGCTTGGTGGGGCTGAACGAGCAGTACTTC. It is translated as CASSLVGLNEQYF.

This clone was picked up one time. This chain connects TRBV11-3 to TRBJ2-5, with D possibly matching TRBD2 (5 bases). The germline V gene has CDR1 SGHNT and CDR2 YENEEA. This CDR3 has 15 amino acids. The V gene lost 5 bases and the J gene lost 2 bases, with 15 bases spanning the gap. CDR3 coding DNA: TGTGCCAGCAGCCCTACCGGGGATCGGCAAGAGACCCAGTACTTC. It encodes CASSPTGDRQETQYF.